This record concerns one T cell receptor (beta chain) sequence. Its antigen is still unknown. The authors reverse transcribed all of the isolated RNA, so sequencing captured expressed TCRB transcripts. Here immunoSEQ multiplex PCR was the method, and the copy in TCRdb shows in-frame clones only, minus some. The sample consists of a few hundred thousand clones, approximately 25% of them appearing once. These data are taken from a study of beta chain features in type 1 diabetes. Study-level results: Researchers caution that PCR might favor shorter templates, equally among patients and controls. Comparison showed that naive, central memory and Treg TCRB repertoires appeared more similar among patients than among healthy donors. cDNA sequencing could over-represent cells with high TCR expression. Moderate yet significant TCRB CDR3 shortening was seen in Type 1 diabetes patients in all four CD4+ subsets. Among type 1 diabetes patients, VDJ junctions had fewer insertions and more deletions.

Trimming took off 9 bases at V and 2 bases at J, with 17 bases between the two ends. The CDR3 is made up of 14 amino acids. The germline CDR1 and CDR2 sequences are MNHEY and SMNVEV (reference sequence). The rearrangement uses TRBV27 and TRBJ2-7, with a weak D call TRBD2 (6 bases). The sequence derives from a woman aged 25 to 39 with type 1 diabetes. Specimen: naive CD4+ T cells from blood. CDR3 loop: CASARLSGAYEQYF. DNA of the CDR3: TGTGCCAGTGCCCGGCTTAGCGGAGCCTACGAGCAGTACTTC.